A selection of T cell receptor beta chains follows, all from one sample in a study of response to subunit inactivated influenza vaccine. TCRdb independently ran MiXCR on the RT-PCR reads; one entry per CDR3 protein. The profile covers fewer than 600,000 distinct CDR3 sequences, with about 7.2% appearing a single time and 13% taken by the ten largest. Here the sequenced sample was PBMCs from blood, taken less than 30 months after vaccination. Every receptor here comes from a man in his fifties or sixties who received an inactivated influenza vaccine. The CDR3 runs from the conserved cysteine through the conserved F or W. D genes are given only for firm matches. Clone sizes are given selectively: once, few, many, or a class where the clone is expanded.

j_call clone_size d_call v_call cdr3_aa cdr3_nt
TRBJ2-6 once NA TRBV19 CASINSGANVLTF TGTGCCAGTATTAACTCTGGGGCCAACGTCCTGACTTTC
TRBJ2-3 few NA TRBV11-2 CASSLDRASDTQYF TGTGCCAGCAGCTTAGATCGGGCTTCAGATACGCAGTATTTT
TRBJ2-7 NA NA TRBV7-2 CASSLEPARGSYEQYF TGTGCCAGCAGCTTAGAGCCGGCCAGGGGCAGCTACGAGCAGTACTTC
TRBJ1-3 NA NA TRBV12-3/TRBV12-4 CASSLAVTGNTIYF TGTGCCAGCAGTTTAGCTGTAACTGGAAACACCATATATTTT
TRBJ2-1 NA NA TRBV19 CASSHREGRFEVPGLTNNEQFF TGTGCCAGTAGTCACAGGGAGGGGAGGTTCGAGGTTCCGGGACTAACCAACAATGAGCAGTTCTTC
TRBJ1-1 few NA TRBV3-1 CASSLLWGNTEAFF TGTGCCAGCAGCCTATTGTGGGGGAACACTGAAGCTTTCTTT
TRBJ2-2 NA TRBD2 TRBV20-1 CSARASGRAFSTGELFF TGCAGTGCTCGGGCTAGCGGGAGGGCCTTTTCTACCGGGGAGCTGTTTTTT
TRBJ2-1 few TRBD2 TRBV20-1 CSASGLAGDRYGSNEQFF TGCAGTGCTAGCGGACTAGCGGGAGATCGTTACGGAAGCAATGAGCAGTTCTTC
TRBJ2-2 NA TRBD1 TRBV20-1 CSALRTGRTGELFF TGCAGTGCTCTTAGGACAGGCCGCACCGGGGAGCTGTTTTTT
TRBJ2-7 NA NA TRBV10-3 CAISDDREEQYF TGTGCCATCAGTGATGATCGCGAGGAGCAGTACTTC
TRBJ2-1 few TRBD2 TRBV6-2/TRBV6-3 CASSSTSGSFNNEQFF TGTGCCAGCAGTTCCACTAGCGGGAGTTTTAACAATGAGCAGTTCTTC
TRBJ2-7 NA NA TRBV5-1 CASSPVRVPRYEQYF TGCGCCAGCAGTCCGGTCCGGGTCCCGAGATACGAGCAGTACTTC
TRBJ2-3 NA TRBD2 TRBV20-1 CSASKSSGGTDTQYF TGCAGTGCTAGCAAGTCTAGCGGGGGCACAGATACGCAGTATTTT
TRBJ2-5 few NA TRBV14 CASSPKVIWRGQETQYF TGTGCCAGCAGCCCCAAGGTTATATGGAGGGGTCAAGAGACCCAGTACTTC
TRBJ2-1 NA TRBD2 TRBV5-1 CASSPPGLAGGYNEQFF TGCGCCAGCAGCCCCCCGGGACTAGCGGGGGGGTACAATGAGCAGTTCTTC
TRBJ2-2 many NA TRBV3-1 CASSQGDWNTGELFF TGTGCCAGCAGCCAAGGGGACTGGAACACCGGGGAGCTGTTTTTT
TRBJ1-5 few NA TRBV6-2/TRBV6-3 CASTRDTAGPQHF TGTGCCAGCACCCGGGACACTGCCGGACCCCAGCATTTT
TRBJ2-6 NA NA TRBV24-1 CATSDTQNSGANVLTF TGTGCCACCAGTGATACCCAGAACTCTGGGGCCAACGTCCTGACTTTC
TRBJ2-1 few TRBD1 TRBV7-2 CASSSHGTGRGNEQFF TGTGCCAGCAGCTCTCACGGGACAGGGAGGGGCAATGAGCAGTTCTTC
TRBJ2-1 few TRBD1 TRBV18 CASSPRDVGTEHEQFF TGTGCCAGCTCACCGCGTGACGTGGGGACAGAACATGAGCAGTTCTTC
TRBJ2-5 few NA TRBV29-1 CSVASPRVGETQYF TGCAGCGTTGCATCTCCTAGGGTTGGGGAGACCCAGTACTTC